Each of the 23 T cell receptor beta chains below was sequenced from the same sample in a study of T-cell reconstitution after alpha-beta-depleted transplantation in children. As it was prepared, the TCRbeta library received unique molecular identifiers. Each CDR3 protein gets one entry after TCRdb re-called the PCR reads with MiXCR. The top ten clones hold over 12% of a sample with 580,000 or so distinct CDR3 sequences, roughly 23% of them seen once. This material consisted of PBMCs, mostly from graft donor cells, taken 360 days after TCRalphabeta/CD19-depleted stem cell transplant. These receptors were taken from a boy younger than two who had a stem cell transplant for acute myeloid leukemia, so the T cells may come from the graft donor.

This clonotype was observed many times. The genes are TRBV12-3 or TRBV12-4 and TRBJ1-6, with TRBD1 matching over 7 bases. The CDR3 length is 14 residues. The ends lost 6 bases at V and 3 bases at J; junction bases unmatched: 2. Here the CDR3 DNA reads TGTGCCAGCAGCGACAGGGACTATAATTCACCCCTCCACTTT. It is translated as CASSDRDYNSPLHF.

This clonotype appeared a few times. The CDR3 bases are TGCAGTGCTAGGCAGACAGGGAAGACTGAAGCTTTCTTT. It is translated as CSARQTGKTEAFF. The chain uses TRBV20-1 and TRBJ1-1, with 7 nucleotides matching TRBD1. The CDR3 is 13 residues long. Germline V gene data show CDR1 as DFQATT and CDR2 as SNEGSKA (reference sequence). Germline trimming cut 3 bases from V and 5 bases from J; bases unmatched to any gene: 6.

This chain uses TRBV7-8 with TRBJ2-1; 7 bases are shared with TRBD1. With V trimmed by 4 bases and J by 2 bases, 5 bases remained unmatched. CDR3 length: 15 amino acids. Germline CDR1 is SGHVS and CDR2 is FQNEAQ. The CDR3, as DNA: TGTGCCAGCAGCTCCTCAGGGACAGCCTACAATGAGCAGTTCTTC. This translates into CASSSSGTAYNEQFF.

V gene TRBV30 combines with J gene TRBJ2-1, with 9 bases lining up with TRBD2. V gave up 1 base and J gave up 9 bases; unmatched junction bases: 10. Germline CDR1 is GTSNPN and CDR2 is SVGIG (reference sequence). The CDR3 runs 15 residues. CDR3 DNA: TGTGCCTGGAGTGGTGGTAGCGGGGGCCCTAGTGAGCAGTTCTTC. It yields the protein CAWSGGSGGPSEQFF.

CDR3 nucleotide sequence: TGCGCCAGCAGTGGCGCGGACAGGGGAGAGACCCAGTACTTC. Its protein product is CASSGADRGETQYF. The chain carries TRBV10-2 and TRBJ2-5; 9 bases match TRBD1. The V gene's germline CDR1 is WSHSY and CDR2 SAAADI. The CDR3 extends over 14 amino acids. V was clipped by 4 bases and J by 4 bases; unmatched bases: 4.

The chain joins TRBV12-3 or TRBV12-4 to TRBJ2-6, with 7 positions matching TRBD1. The CDR3 spans 16 residues. The ends lost 3 bases at V and 0 bases at J; junction bases unmatched: 2. CDR3 in amino acids: CASSLDRYSGANVLTF. CDR3 bases: TGTGCCAGCAGTTTGGACAGGTACTCTGGGGCCAACGTCCTGACTTTC.

The rearrangement links TRBV15 to TRBJ1-4; maybe TRBD1 (5 bases). There are 15 residues in the CDR3. Germline lookup yields CDR1 LNHNV and CDR2 YYDKDF (reference sequence). The ends were cut back, 1 base at V and 4 bases at J, with 10 bases in the middle. The chain's CDR3 is CATSRGRDYNEKLFF. CDR3 bases: TGTGCCACCAGCAGAGGACGGGACTATAATGAAAAACTGTTTTTT.

The CDR3 sequence is CASSLGGTRTNEKLFF. Written as DNA, the CDR3 is TGCGCCAGCAGCTTGGGAGGGACCCGAACTAATGAAAAACTGTTTTTT. This chain connects TRBV5-1 to TRBJ1-4, with D tentatively TRBD1 (5 bases). Germline CDR1 reads SGHRS; CDR2 reads YFSETQ. Trimming removed 0 bases at V and 1 base at J, with 10 bases between. The CDR3 contains 16 residues.

CDR3: CAISTTRGRDYGYTF. For the CDR3, the DNA is TGTGCCATCAGTACCACCAGGGGGCGAGACTATGGCTACACCTTC. V and J are TRBV10-3 and TRBJ1-2; TRBD1 agrees at 8 bases. V was clipped by 5 bases and J by 3 bases; unmatched bases: 8. The CDR3 spans 15 residues. CDR1 is ENHRY and CDR2 is SYGVKD in the germline V gene.

This clonotype occurred a few times. This chain connects TRBV5-4 to TRBJ2-7; tentative D call: TRBD1 (6 bases). Deletions cut 2 bases from V and 3 bases from J, with 9 bases between. The length of the CDR3 is 13 residues. From germline, CDR1 is SGHNT and CDR2 YYREEE (reference sequence). This chain's CDR3 is CASSFDRSYEQYF. The CDR3 DNA sequence: TGTGCCAGCAGCTTCGACAGGAGCTACGAGCAGTACTTC.

This clonotype was seen at least ten times. The chain is built from TRBV28 and TRBJ1-6; D is unresolved. This CDR3 has 13 residues. CDR1 is MDHEN, CDR2 SYDVKM, per germline. The V end lost 5 bases, the J end lost 4 bases, and 6 bases lay between the germline ends. The CDR3 sequence is CASSGRYNSPLHF. In DNA, the CDR3 is TGTGCCAGCAGTGGGCGGTATAATTCACCCCTCCACTTT.

In its sample, this clonotype was seen many times. V usage is TRBV12-3 or TRBV12-4 and J usage is TRBJ2-7, with TRBD2 matching 9 bases. There are 14 residues in the CDR3. V dropped 5 bases and J dropped 5; count of bases not matched to a gene: 7. The CDR3 reads CASSMGLAKHEQYF. For the CDR3, the DNA is TGTGCCAGCAGTATGGGACTAGCTAAACACGAGCAGTACTTC.

This rearrangement joins TRBV20-1 to TRBJ2-7, with 9 bases fitting TRBD2. The CDR3 covers 15 residues. Germline V lookup: CDR1 DFQATT, CDR2 SNEGSKA (reference sequence). V shed 4 bases and J 4 bases; nucleotides not matched to a gene: 11. Written as DNA, the CDR3 is TGCAGTGCTAACCAAACCGGGACTAGCTTTTACGAGCAGTACGTC. Residues: CSANQTGTSFYEQYV.

CDR3 loop: CAWRGSGQGRYEQYF. The CDR3 nucleotides read TGTGCCTGGAGGGGATCGGGACAGGGGCGGTACGAGCAGTACTTC. The chain joins TRBV30 to TRBJ2-7; 10 bases map to TRBD1. V was pared by 3 bases and J by 4 bases, with 9 bases of the junction left unmatched. The CDR3 contains 15 residues. The germline gives CDR1 GTSNPN, CDR2 SVGIG (reference sequence).

Ten or more counts support this clonotype. The V call is TRBV2, the J call TRBJ2-4, with D possibly called TRBD1 or TRBD2 (5 bases each). CDR1 SNHLY and CDR2 FYNNEI come from the germline V gene. Trimming took 6 bases from V and 0 from J, leaving 12 bases between them. This CDR3 is built from 15 residues. CDR3 loop: CASSQRTLAKNIQYF. The CDR3 coding sequence is TGTGCCAGCAGCCAGCGGACACTAGCCAAAAACATTCAGTACTTC.

This clonotype was seen many times. The chain employs TRBV6-5 and TRBJ2-3; TRBD2 might be the D (5 bases). Germline CDR1 reads MNHEY; CDR2 reads SVGAGI. Trimming took 2 bases from V and 2 from J, leaving 11 bases between them. This CDR3 comprises 15 residues. The CDR3 region has the DNA TGTGCCAGCAGTTACCTCGGAGGTTACACAGATACGCAGTATTTT. As protein: CASSYLGGYTDTQYF.

The CDR3 spells CASSFGVGEQFF. Here the CDR3 DNA reads TGTGCCAGCAGTTTTGGGGTGGGTGAGCAGTTCTTC. The chain recombines TRBV12-3 or TRBV12-4 with TRBJ2-1, with D unresolved. Deletions cut 3 bases from V and 9 bases from J, with 9 bases between. This CDR3 spans 12 amino acids.

The table lists this clonotype with many counts. The rearrangement joins TRBV7-2 to TRBJ1-1; D perhaps matches TRBD1 (5 bases). The germline CDR1 and CDR2 sequences are SGHTA and FQGNSA. CDR3 length equals 15 residues. The germline V and J ends were trimmed by 5 bases and 0 bases, with 13 bases remaining between them. CDR3 region: CASSPHGAVNTEAFF. In nucleotides, the CDR3 is TGTGCCAGCAGCCCCCACGGGGCGGTGAACACTGAAGCTTTCTTT.

This clonotype was seen repeatedly, ten times or more. The chain is built from TRBV10-3 and TRBJ1-1; tentatively, D is TRBD1 (5 bases). The germline gives CDR1 ENHRY, CDR2 SYGVKD. V gave up 5 bases and J gave up 2 bases, with 9 bases separating them. The CDR3 runs to 13 residues. CDR3 amino acids: CAISRGVNTEAFF. CDR3 nucleotide sequence: TGTGCCATCAGTCGGGGGGTAAACACTGAAGCTTTCTTT.

The table lists this clonotype with a few counts. The V and J genes are TRBV6-2 or TRBV6-3 and TRBJ1-5; 10 bases match TRBD1. The germline V gene encodes CDR1 MNHEY and CDR2 SVGEGT. The CDR3 sequence is 15 residues long. V lost 4 bases to trimming and J lost 15 bases; unmatched junction nucleotides: 15. The CDR3 loop is CASSFSGTGAILVHF. CDR3 in DNA: TGTGCCAGCAGTTTCTCCGGGACAGGGGCCATTCTAGTGCATTTT.

The chain has TRBV12-3 or TRBV12-4 and TRBJ2-5; D gene ambiguous. Trimming cost V 0 bases and J 5 bases, with 7 bases left between them. There are 13 residues in the CDR3. This chain's CDR3 is CASSLALEETQYF. CDR3 in DNA: TGTGCCAGCAGTTTAGCGCTGGAGGAGACCCAGTACTTC.

This clonotype was observed at least ten times. The V call is TRBV20-1, the J call TRBJ2-3; D is possibly TRBD2 (6 bases). Per the germline V gene, CDR1 is DFQATT and CDR2 is SNEGSKA (reference sequence). Trimming stripped 7 bases from V and 1 base from J, with 12 bases between. CDR3 size: 13 residues. CDR3 protein: CSGGDEGTDTQYF. In nucleotides, the CDR3 is TGCAGTGGGGGGGACGAGGGCACAGATACGCAGTATTTT.

The rearrangement uses TRBV28 and TRBJ2-7; D is perhaps TRBD1 or TRBD2 (5 bases each). Between the trimmed V and J ends, which lost 5 bases and 5 bases, there was a span of 19 bases. The CDR3 runs 15 residues. CDR1 and CDR2 (germline): MDHEN, SYDVKM. CDR3 amino acids: CASSQRDRAYHEQYV. DNA of the CDR3: TGTGCCAGCAGTCAAAGGGACCGGGCGTACCACGAGCAGTACGTC.